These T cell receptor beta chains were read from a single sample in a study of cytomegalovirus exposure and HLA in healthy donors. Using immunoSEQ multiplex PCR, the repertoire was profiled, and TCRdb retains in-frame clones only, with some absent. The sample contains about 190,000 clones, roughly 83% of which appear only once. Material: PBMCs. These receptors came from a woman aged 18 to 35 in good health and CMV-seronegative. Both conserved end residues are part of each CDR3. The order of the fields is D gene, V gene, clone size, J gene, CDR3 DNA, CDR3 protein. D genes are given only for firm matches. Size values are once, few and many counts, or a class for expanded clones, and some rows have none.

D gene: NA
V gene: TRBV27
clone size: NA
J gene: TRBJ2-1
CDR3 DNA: TGTGCCAGCAGTCAATCGACAGTGTTGGATGAGCAGTTCTTC
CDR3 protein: CASSQSTVLDEQFF

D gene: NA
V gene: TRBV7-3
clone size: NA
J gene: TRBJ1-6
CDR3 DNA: TGTGCCAGCAGCTCCTCCACAGGGACCAATTCACCCCTCCACTTT
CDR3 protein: CASSSSTGTNSPLHF

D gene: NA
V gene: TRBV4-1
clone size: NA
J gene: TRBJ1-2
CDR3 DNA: TGCGCCAGCAGCCACCCCGGGAGGTTGCAGGGCTACACCTTC
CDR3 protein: CASSHPGRLQGYTF

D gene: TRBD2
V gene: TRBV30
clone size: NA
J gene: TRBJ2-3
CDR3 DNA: TGTGCCTGGGGACTGACTAGCCCAGATACGCAGTATTTT
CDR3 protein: CAWGLTSPDTQYF

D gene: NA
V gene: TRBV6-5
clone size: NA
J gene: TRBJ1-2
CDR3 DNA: TGTGCCGCCCAGGGGTCGGAAGCGAGTACCTTC
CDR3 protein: CAAQGSEASTF

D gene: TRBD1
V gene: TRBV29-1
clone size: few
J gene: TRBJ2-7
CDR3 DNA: TGCAGCGTGTGCTGGACAGGGGGCTACGAGCAGTACTTC
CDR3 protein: CSVCWTGGYEQYF

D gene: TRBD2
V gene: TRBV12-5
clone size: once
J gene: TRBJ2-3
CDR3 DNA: TGTGCTAGTGGTTTGGTAAACCGGACTAGCGGGAGGACAGATACGCAGTATTTT
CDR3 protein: CASGLVNRTSGRTDTQYF

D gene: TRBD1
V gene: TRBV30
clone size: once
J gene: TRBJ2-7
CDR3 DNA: TGTGCCTGGAGTGTATATGGGACAGTCCCCTACGAGCAGTACTTC
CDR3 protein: CAWSVYGTVPYEQYF

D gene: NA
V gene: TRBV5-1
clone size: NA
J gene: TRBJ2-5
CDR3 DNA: TGCGCCAGCAGCTTGGGGCTAGCAGGCCAAGAGACCCAGTACTTC
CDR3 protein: CASSLGLAGQETQYF

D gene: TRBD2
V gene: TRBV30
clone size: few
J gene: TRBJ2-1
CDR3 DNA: TGTGCCTGGAGTGTAGGTAGCGGGAGCGTTAATGAGCAGTTCTTC
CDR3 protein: CAWSVGSGSVNEQFF

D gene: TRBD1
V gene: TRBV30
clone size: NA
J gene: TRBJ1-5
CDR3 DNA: TGTGCCTGGAGTAAGGGACAGTTTAGTCAGCCCCAGCATTTT
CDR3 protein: CAWSKGQFSQPQHF

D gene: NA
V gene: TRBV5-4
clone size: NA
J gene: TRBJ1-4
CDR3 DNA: TGTGCCAGCAGCTTGCCGGGAGCTAATGAAAAACTGTTTTTT
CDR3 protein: CASSLPGANEKLFF

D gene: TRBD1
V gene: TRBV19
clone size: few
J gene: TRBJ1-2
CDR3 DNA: TGTGCCAGTAGTGGACAGGGCTATGGCTACACCTTC
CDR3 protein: CASSGQGYGYTF

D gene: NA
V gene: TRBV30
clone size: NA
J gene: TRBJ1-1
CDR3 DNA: TGTGCCTGGAGTGTGTTTAATGGCGGCGGGGGGGCTGAAGCTTTCTTT
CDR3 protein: CAWSVFNGGGGAEAFF

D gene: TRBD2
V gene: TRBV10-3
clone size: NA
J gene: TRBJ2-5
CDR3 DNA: TGTGCCATCAGTGAGTCGGGGCTAGCGGGAGTGGAGACCCAGTACTTC
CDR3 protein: CAISESGLAGVETQYF

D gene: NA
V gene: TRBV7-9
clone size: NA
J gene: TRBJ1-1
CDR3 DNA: TGTGCCAGCAGCGTCACATCGAACACTGAAGCTTTCTTT
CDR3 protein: CASSVTSNTEAFF

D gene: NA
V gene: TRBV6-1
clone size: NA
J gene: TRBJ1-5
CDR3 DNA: TGTGCCAGCAGTGAGGGAGGGTTTTTAAATCAGCCCCAGCATTTT
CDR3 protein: CASSEGGFLNQPQHF

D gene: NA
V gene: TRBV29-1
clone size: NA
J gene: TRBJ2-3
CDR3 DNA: TGCAGCGTTGTTAGAGAAGATACGCAGTATTTT
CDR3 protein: CSVVREDTQYF

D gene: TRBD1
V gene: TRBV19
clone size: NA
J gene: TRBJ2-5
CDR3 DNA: TGTGCCAGTAGTACCACAGGGGGTCCAGAGACCCAGTACTTC
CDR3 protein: CASSTTGGPETQYF

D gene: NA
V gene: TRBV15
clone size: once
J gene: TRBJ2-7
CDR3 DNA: TGTGCCACCAGCAGAGTAAGCGCCCCAGGGGCCTACGAGCAGTACTTC
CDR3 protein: CATSRVSAPGAYEQYF

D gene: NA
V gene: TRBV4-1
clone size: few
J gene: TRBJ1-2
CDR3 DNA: TGCGCCAGCAGCGGAGAGCCAGGGGCTGGCGTCGGCTACACCTTC
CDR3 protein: CASSGEPGAGVGYTF

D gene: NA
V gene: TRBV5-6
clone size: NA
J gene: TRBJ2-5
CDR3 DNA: TGTGCCAGCAGCTTGACACCCTCCCAAGAGACCCAGTACTTC
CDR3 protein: CASSLTPSQETQYF

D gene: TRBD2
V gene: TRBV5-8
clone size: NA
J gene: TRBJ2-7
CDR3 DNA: TGTGCCAGCAGCTTGGCCGGGGGGGCCTACGAGCAGTACTTC
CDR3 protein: CASSLAGGAYEQYF

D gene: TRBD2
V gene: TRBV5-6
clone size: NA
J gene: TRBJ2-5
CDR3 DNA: TGTGCCAGCAGCGCACGAATAAGGACTAGCGGGAGAATGAAGACCCAGTACTTC
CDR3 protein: CASSARIRTSGRMKTQYF

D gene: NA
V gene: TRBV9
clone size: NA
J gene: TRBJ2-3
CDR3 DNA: TGTGCCAGCAGCGCTTCCGGAGGCCCCACAGATACGCAGTATTTT
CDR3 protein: CASSASGGPTDTQYF

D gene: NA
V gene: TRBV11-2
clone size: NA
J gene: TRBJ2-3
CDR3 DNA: TGTGCCAGCAGCTTAGTGGCAAAATCATCAGATACGCAGTATTTT
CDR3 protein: CASSLVAKSSDTQYF

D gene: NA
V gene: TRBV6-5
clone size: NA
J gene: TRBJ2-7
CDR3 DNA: TGTGCCAGCAGTTACTCTTGGGGGGGCGGTTACGAGCAGTACTTC
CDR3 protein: CASSYSWGGGYEQYF

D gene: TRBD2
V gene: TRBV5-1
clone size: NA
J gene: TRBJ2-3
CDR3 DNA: TGCGCCAGCAGCTTGGTTTCGCTAGCGGGAGTAGATACGCAGTATTTT
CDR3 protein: CASSLVSLAGVDTQYF

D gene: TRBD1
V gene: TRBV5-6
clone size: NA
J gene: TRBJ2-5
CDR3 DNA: TGTGCCAGCAGCCAGGGACAGGGGATAGAGACCCAGTACTTC
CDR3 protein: CASSQGQGIETQYF

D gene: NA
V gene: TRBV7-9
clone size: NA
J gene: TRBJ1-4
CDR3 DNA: TGTGCCAGCAGCCCCCTCCCGCTAAATGAAAAACTGTTTTTT
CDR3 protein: CASSPLPLNEKLFF

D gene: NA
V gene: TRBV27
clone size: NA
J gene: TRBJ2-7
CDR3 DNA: TGTGCCAGCAGTTCTGGCCTGGTTCCTAGCTCCTACGAGCAGTACTTC
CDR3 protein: CASSSGLVPSSYEQYF

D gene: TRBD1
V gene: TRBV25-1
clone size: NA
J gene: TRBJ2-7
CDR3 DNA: TGTGCCAGCAGTGACCCCGGGACAGCAGTCTACGAGCAGTACTTC
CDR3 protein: CASSDPGTAVYEQYF

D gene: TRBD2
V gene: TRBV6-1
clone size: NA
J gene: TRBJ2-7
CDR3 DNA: TGTGCCAGCAGTGGACTAGCGGGAGGATACGAGCAGTACTTC
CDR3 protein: CASSGLAGGYEQYF

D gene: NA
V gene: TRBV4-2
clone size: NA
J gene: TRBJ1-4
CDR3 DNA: TGTGCCATGCACCCCCCCAAATCAGGCTTGATGTTTTTT
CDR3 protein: CAMHPPKSGLMFF

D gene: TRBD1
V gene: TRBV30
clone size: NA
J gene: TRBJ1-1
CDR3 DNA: TGTGCCTGGAGCGGAGGGACAGGCCTTAAAGTCATGAACACTGAAGCTTTCTTT
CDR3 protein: CAWSGGTGLKVMNTEAFF

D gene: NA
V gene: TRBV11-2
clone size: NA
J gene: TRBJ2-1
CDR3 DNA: TGTGCCAGCGGCAGGGTTCGCAATGAGCAGTTCTTC
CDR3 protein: CASGRVRNEQFF

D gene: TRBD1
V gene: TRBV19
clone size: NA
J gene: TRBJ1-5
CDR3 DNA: TGTGCCAGTAGTCTGGGACAGGGCAATCAGCCCCAGCATTTT
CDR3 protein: CASSLGQGNQPQHF

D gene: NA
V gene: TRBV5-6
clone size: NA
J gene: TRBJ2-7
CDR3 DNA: TGTGCCAGCAGCTTGCAGTTTTCCTCCTACGAGCAGTACTTC
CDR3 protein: CASSLQFSSYEQYF